The 21 T cell receptor beta chains presented below share a single source sample, sequenced in a study of cytomegalovirus exposure and HLA in healthy donors. Vbeta (60) and Jbeta (13) primers were used in the PCR. Sequenced by immunoSEQ multiplex PCR; TCRdb stores in-frame clones only, minus some. In the table there are about 110,000 clones, around 80% of which are singletons. The source material was PBMCs. The receptors here all came from a young man in good health and CMV-seropositive.

V is TRBV2 and J is TRBJ2-3; tentative D call: TRBD2 (7 bases). CDR3 length: 16 residues. V lost 1 base and J lost 2, with 13 bases in between. The germline CDR1 and CDR2 sequences are SNHLY and FYNNEI. The DNA of the CDR3 is TGTGCCAGCAGTGAAGAGGGCGGGGGCAACACAGATACGCAGTATTTT. As protein: CASSEEGGGNTDTQYF.

CDR3 bases: TGTGCCAGCAGTTTTGGCGGGACAGGGGGTGAAAAACTGTTTTTT. It encodes CASSFGGTGGEKLFF. The gene calls are TRBV28 and TRBJ1-4; 11 positions agree with TRBD1. Germline V CDR1 and CDR2: MDHEN, SYDVKM. The CDR3 consists of 15 residues. Germline trimming cut 3 bases from V and 7 bases from J; bases unmatched to any gene: 4.

The chain links TRBV30 to TRBJ1-2, with D uncertain. Looked up from germline, CDR1 is GTSNPN and CDR2 is SVGIG (reference sequence). The CDR3 contains 11 residues. V lost 5 bases to trimming and J lost 9 bases, with 13 bases between them. CDR3 nucleotide sequence: TGTGCCTGGTCCACTGCCCCCCGCTACACCTTC. It encodes CAWSTAPRYTF.

The gene calls are TRBV4-2 and TRBJ1-2, with no clear D. This CDR3 spans 16 amino acids. CDR1 is LGHNA, CDR2 YNFKEQ, per germline. V was cut by 0 bases and J by 4 bases, with 15 bases left in between. Here the CDR3 DNA reads TGTGCCAGCAGCCAAGAGCAACGGGGAGGGAGCTATGGCTACACCTTC. Translating it yields CASSQEQRGGSYGYTF.

This rearrangement joins TRBV6-1 to TRBJ1-4; 7 nucleotides agree with TRBD1. The CDR3 sequence is 15 residues long. With 6 bases clipped from V and 1 base from J, the junction kept 5 bases outside the gene matches. Germline V CDR1 and CDR2: MNHNS, SASEGT. The CDR3 DNA is TGTGCCAGCAGCCCCAACAGGGGAACTAATGAAAAACTGTTTTTT. Its protein is CASSPNRGTNEKLFF.

The chain links TRBV4-3 to TRBJ2-1; no reliable D call. The CDR3 sequence is 13 residues long. V dropped 1 base and J dropped 15 bases, with 16 bases sitting between them. The germline V gene encodes CDR1 LGHNA and CDR2 YSLEER. The CDR3 DNA sequence: TGCGCCAGCAGCCAAGTAAGAGGCTCCCACTCGTTCTTC. Its protein is CASSQVRGSHSFF.

The chain uses TRBV27 and TRBJ2-2; possible D gene TRBD2, 7 bases. The germline CDR1 and CDR2 sequences are MNHEY and SMNVEV (reference sequence). V was cut by 3 bases and J by 3 bases, with 11 bases left in between. This CDR3 contains 15 residues. The CDR3 nucleotides are TGTGCCAGCAGTTTTGGGGGGGCCGACACCGGGGAGCTGTTTTTT. It translates to CASSFGGADTGELFF.

The chain is built from TRBV7-2 and TRBJ2-1; D may be TRBD2 (6 bases). V lost 5 bases to trimming and J lost 3 bases, with 17 bases between them. In germline, CDR1 is SGHTA, CDR2 FQGNSA. The CDR3 sequence is 16 residues long. DNA for the CDR3: TGTGCCAGCAGCCTCAGGGTCGGGACTGGCTACAATGAGCAGTTCTTC. This sequence encodes CASSLRVGTGYNEQFF.

There are a few counts of this clone. The CDR3: CASSLGLHPNTEAFF. The CDR3, as DNA: TGTGCCAGCAGCCTCGGACTTCATCCCAACACTGAAGCTTTCTTT. The J gene is TRBJ1-1, the V gene TRBV7-9; D remains ambiguous. The CDR3 contains 15 residues. CDR1 is SEHNR and CDR2 is FQNEAQ in the germline V gene (reference sequence). The ends were cut back, 5 bases at V and 2 bases at J, with 15 bases in the middle.

This chain connects TRBV27 to TRBJ2-3; TRBD2 aligns across 15 bases. Per the germline V gene, CDR1 is MNHEY and CDR2 is SMNVEV (reference sequence). The J segment lost 4 bases and the V segment lost 6 bases, leaving 2 bases of the junction unmatched. The CDR3 runs 15 residues. The CDR3 loop is CASRRTSGGADTQYF. DNA of the CDR3: TGTGCCAGCAGGCGGACTAGCGGGGGGGCAGATACGCAGTATTTT.

V and J are TRBV4-2 and TRBJ2-1; a weak D match, TRBD1 (6 bases). The V end lost 2 bases, the J end lost 7 bases, and 21 bases lay between the germline ends. The germline gives CDR1 LGHNA, CDR2 YNFKEQ. The CDR3 contains 17 residues. CDR3 in amino acids: CASSQRTGSKEENEQFF. CDR3 nucleotide sequence: TGTGCCAGCAGCCAAAGAACAGGGTCCAAAGAGGAGAATGAGCAGTTCTTC.

The chain uses TRBV11-2 and TRBJ1-6; D call uncertain. Trimming pared 5 bases from V and 6 bases from J, leaving 11 bases between. There are 14 residues in the CDR3. Germline CDR1 and CDR2: SGHAT and FQNNGV. For the CDR3, the DNA is TGTGCCAGCAGCCTGGACTGGGGTAATTCACCCCTCCACTTT. Translated: CASSLDWGNSPLHF.

The gene calls are TRBV19 and TRBJ1-2; 8 bases agree with TRBD1. Germline lookup yields CDR1 LNHDA and CDR2 SQIVND (reference sequence). This CDR3 comprises 16 residues. The trim removed 1 base at V and 6 bases at J, leaving 10 bases unmatched. The CDR3 spells CASSIVGRQGYHGYTF. The DNA of the CDR3 is TGTGCCAGTAGTATAGTTGGGCGACAGGGGTACCATGGCTACACCTTC.

This chain uses TRBV7-2 with TRBJ2-3, with TRBD2 identical over 7 bases. This CDR3 is 16 amino acids long. V gave up 5 bases and J gave up 7 bases; unmatched junction bases: 15. CDR1 is SGHTA and CDR2 is FQGNSA in the germline V gene. The CDR3 reads CASSPETSQAGYTQYF. The CDR3 bases are TGTGCCAGCAGCCCCGAGACTAGCCAAGCAGGGTATACGCAGTATTTT.

The chain joins TRBV18 to TRBJ2-7, with TRBD1 identical over 7 bases. Germline V gene lookup returns CDR1 KGHSH and CDR2 LQKENI. J gave up 1 base and V 5 bases, and 5 bases lay outside the gene matches. This CDR3 region has 14 residues. CDR3 in DNA: TGTGCCAGCTCAGCCCGGGACAGTTCCTACGAGCAGTACTTC. As protein: CASSARDSSYEQYF.

The CDR3, as DNA: TGTGCCAGCAGTTCGTTACAGGGGGCAGGTACTGAAGCTTTCTTT. Translation: CASSSLQGAGTEAFF. The chain joins TRBV28 to TRBJ1-1; 9 nucleotides align to TRBD1. V trimming: 4 bases; J trimming: 5 bases; junction bases outside the gene matches: 8. This CDR3 spans 15 amino acids. The germline V gene has CDR1 MDHEN and CDR2 SYDVKM.

The chain has TRBV7-2 and TRBJ1-1, with a weak D call TRBD1 (5 bases). CDR3 length: 13 residues. Trimming shortened V by 1 base and J by 10 bases, and 13 bases separated the two germline ends. CDR1 and CDR2 (germline): SGHTA, FQGNSA. In DNA form, the CDR3 reads TGTGCCAGCAGCTTAGTGGGAGGGGATGCAGCTTTCTTT. This translates into CASSLVGGDAAFF.

This sequence joins TRBV27 and TRBJ1-1, with a possible D match to TRBD1 (5 bases). Germline V gene data show CDR1 as MNHEY and CDR2 as SMNVEV (reference sequence). The CDR3 consists of 15 residues. Trimming left V 5 bases short and J 1 base short, with 14 bases between. DNA for the CDR3: TGTGCCAGCAGTCCGGGCCTCACAGGGAACACTGAAGCTTTCTTT. It encodes CASSPGLTGNTEAFF.

The table lists this clone with a few counts. The V call is TRBV27, the J call TRBJ1-2; 7 nucleotides line up with TRBD1. Unmatched junction bases numbered 7, after V lost 8 bases and J lost 4 bases. CDR1 MNHEY and CDR2 SMNVEV come from the germline V gene (reference sequence). CDR3 length: 13 amino acids. CDR3 coding DNA: TGTGCCAGCTCACAACAGGGGAGCTATGGCTACACCTTC. Translation gives CASSQQGSYGYTF.

The V and J genes are TRBV9 and TRBJ2-7; TRBD2 might be the D (6 bases). Trimming stripped 0 bases from V and 6 bases from J, with 25 bases between. Germline CDR1 SGDLS, CDR2 YYNGEE. The CDR3 is 18 residues long. The CDR3 reads CASSVAVGGGLKGAEQYF. For the CDR3, the DNA is TGTGCCAGCAGCGTAGCCGTAGGTGGGGGACTCAAGGGAGCCGAGCAGTACTTC.

The rearrangement links TRBV5-4 to TRBJ2-5; D unclear. This CDR3 region has 12 residues. Germline values: CDR1 SGHNT, CDR2 YYREEE (reference sequence). The V gene lost 0 bases and the J gene lost 5 bases, with 5 bases spanning the gap. DNA for the CDR3: TGTGCCAGCAGCTTGGACGGGGAGACCCAGTACTTC. This sequence encodes CASSLDGETQYF.